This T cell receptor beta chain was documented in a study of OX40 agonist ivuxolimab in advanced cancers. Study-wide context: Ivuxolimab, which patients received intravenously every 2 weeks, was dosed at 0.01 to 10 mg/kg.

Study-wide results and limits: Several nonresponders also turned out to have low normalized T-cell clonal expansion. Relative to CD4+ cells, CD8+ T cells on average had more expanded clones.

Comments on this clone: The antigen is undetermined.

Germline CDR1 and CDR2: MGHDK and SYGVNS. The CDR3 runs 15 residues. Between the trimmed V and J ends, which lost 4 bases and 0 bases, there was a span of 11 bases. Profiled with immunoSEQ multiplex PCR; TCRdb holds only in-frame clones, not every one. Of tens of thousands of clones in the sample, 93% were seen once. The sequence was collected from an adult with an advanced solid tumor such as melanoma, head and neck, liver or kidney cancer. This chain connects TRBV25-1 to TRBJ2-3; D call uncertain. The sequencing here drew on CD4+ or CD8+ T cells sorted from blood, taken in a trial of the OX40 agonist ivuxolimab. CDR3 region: CASSARTYSTDTQYF. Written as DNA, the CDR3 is TGTGCCAGCAGTGCGAGAACTTATAGCACAGATACGCAGTATTTT. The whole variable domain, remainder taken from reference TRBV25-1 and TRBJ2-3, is EADIYQTPRYLVIGTGKKITLECSQTMGHDKMYWYQQDPGMELHLIHYSYGVNSTEKGDLSSESTVSRIRTEHFPLTLESARPSHTSQYLCASSARTYSTDTQYFGPGTRLTVL.